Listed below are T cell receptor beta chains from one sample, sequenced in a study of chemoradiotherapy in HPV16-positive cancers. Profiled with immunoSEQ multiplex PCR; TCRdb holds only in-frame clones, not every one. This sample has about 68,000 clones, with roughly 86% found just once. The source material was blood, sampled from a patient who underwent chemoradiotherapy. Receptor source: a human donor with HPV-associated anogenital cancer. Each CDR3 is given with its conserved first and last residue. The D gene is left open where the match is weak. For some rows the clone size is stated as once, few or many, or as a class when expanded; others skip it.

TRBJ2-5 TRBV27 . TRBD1 TGTGCCAGCAGTTCGGACAGGGGGCGACAAGAGACCCAGTACTTC CASSSDRGRQETQYF
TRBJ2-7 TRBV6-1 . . TGTGCCATCAGTGAGGGGGTGGGGAGCTCCTACGAGCAGTACTTC CAISEGVGSSYEQYF
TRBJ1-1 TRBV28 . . TGTGCCAGCAGTTCACCCAGCGGAACTGAAGCTTTCTTT CASSSPSGTEAFF
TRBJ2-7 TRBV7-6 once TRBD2 TGTGCCAGCAGCTCTCACGGGGGGGTTGGCGAGCAGTACTTC CASSSHGGVGEQYF
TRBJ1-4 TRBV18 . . TGCGCCAGCTCACCACCAGGGACAACTAATGAAAAACTGTTTTTT CASSPPGTTNEKLFF
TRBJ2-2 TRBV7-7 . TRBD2 TGTGCTAGCAGCTTAGCCCCCCGATGGACTAGCCCGGACGAAGAGGGGGAGCTGTTTTTT CASSLAPRWTSPDEEGELFF
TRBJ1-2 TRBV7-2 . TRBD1 TGTGCCAGCAGCTTAGGGGACAGGGGTGGGTATGGCTACACCTTC CASSLGDRGGYGYTF
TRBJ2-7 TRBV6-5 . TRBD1 TGTGCCAGCAGCCGGGACAGGGAACACGAGCAGTACTTC CASSRDREHEQYF
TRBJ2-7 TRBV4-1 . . TGCGCCAGCAGCCAGCTTGGGGATAACGAGCAGTACTTC CASSQLGDNEQYF
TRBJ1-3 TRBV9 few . TGTGCCAGCAGCGTCCGGACCCAAAGGGACACCATATATTTT CASSVRTQRDTIYF
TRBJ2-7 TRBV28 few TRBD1 TGTGCCAGCAGTTCCGGGACAGGACCCTACGAGCAGTACTTC CASSSGTGPYEQYF
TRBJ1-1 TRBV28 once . TGTGCCAGCAGCCTTACAAGGAACACTGAAGCTTTCTTT CASSLTRNTEAFF
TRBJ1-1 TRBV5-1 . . TGCGCCAGCAGCTTGGAGGGGGGGATCCCCCGGGGCGCTGAAGCTTTCTTT CASSLEGGIPRGAEAFF
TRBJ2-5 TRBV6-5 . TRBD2 TGTGCCAGCAGTGGCAGCGGGAGCCCGACCCAGTACTTC CASSGSGSPTQYF
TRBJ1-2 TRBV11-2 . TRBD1 TGTGCCAGCACCCTCAGGGGGTCAGACTATGGCTACACCTTC CASTLRGSDYGYTF
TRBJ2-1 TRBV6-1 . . TGTGCCAGCAGTGAACCACACTACAATGAGCAGTTCTTC CASSEPHYNEQFF
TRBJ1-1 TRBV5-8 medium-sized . TGTGCCAGCAGCTTTATCGGCGGGGTGAACACTGAAGCTTTCTTT CASSFIGGVNTEAFF
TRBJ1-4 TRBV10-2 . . TGCGCCAGCAGTGACCCCTTGGGGGTTGGAGGTGAAAAACTGTTTTTT CASSDPLGVGGEKLFF
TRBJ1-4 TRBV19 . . TGTGCCAGTAGTATAGCGGGGAAACTGTTTTTT CASSIAGKLFF
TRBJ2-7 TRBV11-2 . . TGTGCCAGCAGCATAGGACACCCCAGCTCCTACGAGCAGTACTTC CASSIGHPSSYEQYF
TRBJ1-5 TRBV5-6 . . TGTGCCAGCAGCTTATTCGGACAAATAAGCAATCAGCCCCAGCATTTT CASSLFGQISNQPQHF
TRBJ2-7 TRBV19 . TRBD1 TGTGCCAGTAATCCCGGGACAGGCCCCTACGAGCAGTACTTC CASNPGTGPYEQYF
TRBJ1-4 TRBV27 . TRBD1 TGTGCCAGCGGTGGACAGGGGAGGGAAAAACTGTTTTTT CASGGQGREKLFF
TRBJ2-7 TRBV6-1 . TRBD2 TGTGCCAGCAGTGCTTACTGGGGGGGAGCCTACGAGCAGTACTTC CASSAYWGGAYEQYF
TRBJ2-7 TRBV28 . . TGTGCCAGCAGTTTTGGAGGGCACCCCTACGAGCAGTACTTC CASSFGGHPYEQYF
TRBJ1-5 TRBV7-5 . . TGTGCCAGAGTTCAGCAGGATAGCAATCAGCCCCAGCATTTT CARVQQDSNQPQHF
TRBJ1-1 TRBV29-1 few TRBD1 TGCAGCGTTGGCCCCACAGGGGGGAACACTGAAGCTTTCTTT CSVGPTGGNTEAFF
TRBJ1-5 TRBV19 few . TGTGCCAGTAGATGGCGGGAACAGCCCCAGCATTTT CASRWREQPQHF
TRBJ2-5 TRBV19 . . TGTGCCAGTAGTATAGTTACGGGGGAGGATGAGACCCAGTACTTC CASSIVTGEDETQYF
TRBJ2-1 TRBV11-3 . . TGTGCCAGCAGCTTGAGAGGGGTTGGGTCCTACAATGAGCAGTTCTTC CASSLRGVGSYNEQFF